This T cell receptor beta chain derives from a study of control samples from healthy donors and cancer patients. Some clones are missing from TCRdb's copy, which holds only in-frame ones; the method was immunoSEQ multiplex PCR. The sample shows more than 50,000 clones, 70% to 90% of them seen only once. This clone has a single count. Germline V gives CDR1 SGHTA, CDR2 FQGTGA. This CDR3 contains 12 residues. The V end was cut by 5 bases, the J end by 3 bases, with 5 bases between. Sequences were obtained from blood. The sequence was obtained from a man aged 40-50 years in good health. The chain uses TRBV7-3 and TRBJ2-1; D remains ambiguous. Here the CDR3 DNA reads TGTGCCAGCAGCGTAAACTACAATGAGCAGTTCTTC. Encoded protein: CASSVNYNEQFF. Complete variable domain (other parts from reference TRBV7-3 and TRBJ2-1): GAGVSQTPSNKVTEKGKYVELRCDPISGHTALYWYRQSLGQGPEFLIYFQGTGAADDSGLPNDRFFAVRPEGSVSTLKIQRTERGDSAVYLCASSVNYNEQFFGPGTRLTVL.